The 24 T cell receptor beta chains below come from one sample, sequenced in a study of T-cell memory formation after mild COVID-19. TCRdb ran MiXCR on the 5' RACE reads and lists one entry per CDR3 protein. The sample includes roughly 580,000 distinct CDR3 sequences, under 20% of them seen just once. The sample was PBMCs or a T cell subset sorted from them (not recorded which). Receptors originate from an adult woman who had mild COVID-19 (a few samples of this study predate the infection). Cell type and time point are not known.

This clonotype has a count of ten or more. The rearrangement joins TRBV29-1 to TRBJ2-7; maybe TRBD1 (6 bases). The germline CDR1 and CDR2 sequences are SQVTM and ANQGSEA. The CDR3 spans 14 residues. Trimming removed 6 bases at V and 0 bases at J, with 15 bases between. The CDR3 here is CSVLTQGYSYEQYF. CDR3 nucleotide sequence: TGCAGCGTCTTGACGCAGGGGTACTCCTACGAGCAGTACTTC.

This chain joins TRBV14 and TRBJ2-2; D unresolved. In germline, CDR1 is SGHDN, CDR2 FVKESK. The length of the CDR3 is 13 residues. V lost 0 bases and J lost 6, with 5 bases in between. CDR3 protein: CASSQELAGELFF. The DNA for the CDR3 is TGTGCCAGCAGCCAAGAGCTGGCCGGGGAGCTGTTTTTT. Looking up the rest from reference TRBV14 and TRBJ2-2 gives the full variable domain: EAGVTQFPSHSVIEKGQTVTLRCDPISGHDNLYWYRRVMGKEIKFLLHFVKESKQDESGMPNNRFLAERTGGTYSTLKVQPAELEDSGVYFCASSQELAGELFFGEGSRLTVL.

This clonotype has just a few counts. The rearrangement uses TRBV5-1 and TRBJ1-1; 7 positions agree with TRBD1. Germline V gene sequence: CDR1 SGHRS, CDR2 YFSETQ. The CDR3 runs 14 residues. The V segment lost 3 bases and the J segment 6 bases; nucleotides outside the gene matches: 8. The CDR3 protein is CASSSGQEAPEAFF. DNA for the CDR3: TGCGCCAGCAGCTCCGGACAGGAGGCGCCTGAAGCTTTCTTT. The variable domain in full, with the rest retrieved from reference TRBV5-1 and TRBJ1-1, is KAGVTQTPRYLIKTRGQQVTLSCSPISGHRSVSWYQQTPGQGLQFLFEYFSETQRNKGNFPGRFSGRQFSNSRSEMNVSTLELGDSALYLCASSSGQEAPEAFFGQGTRLTVV.

There are a few counts of this clonotype. The rearrangement links TRBV27 to TRBJ2-1; D unclear. The germline gives CDR1 MNHEY, CDR2 SMNVEV (reference sequence). V was clipped by 3 bases and J by 2 bases, with 5 bases between them. The CDR3 length is 13 residues. This chain's CDR3 is CASSFRTYNEQFF. The CDR3 DNA reads as TGTGCCAGCAGTTTCAGGACCTACAATGAGCAGTTCTTC.

The chain combines TRBV12-3 or TRBV12-4 with TRBJ1-2; no clear D gene. The V and J ends lost 2 bases and 4 bases respectively, with 14 bases between them. The CDR3 runs 15 residues. CDR3 sequence (DNA): TGTGCCAGCAGTTTATCGGGCAGTCGGGGCTATGGCTACACCTTC. Its translation is CASSLSGSRGYGYTF.

The rearrangement joins TRBV29-1 to TRBJ2-5; TRBD1 matches at 11 bases. The CDR3 length is 14 residues. Trimming removed 6 bases from V and 5 bases from J; junction bases left unmatched: 8. CDR1 and CDR2 from the germline V gene are SQVTM and ANQGSEA. The CDR3 loop reads CSVEDRGLEETQYF. As DNA, the CDR3 is TGCAGCGTCGAGGACAGGGGGCTTGAGGAGACCCAGTACTTC.

A few counts support this clonotype. The chain uses TRBV5-5 and TRBJ2-2; 7 nucleotides agree with TRBD1. CDR1 SGHKS and CDR2 YYEKEE come from the germline V gene (reference sequence). The CDR3 is 16 amino acids. Trimming cost V 4 bases and J 4 bases; bases outside gene matches: 10. This chain's CDR3 is CASSIITGVLTGELFF. CDR3 nucleotide sequence: TGTGCCAGCAGCATCATAACAGGGGTCCTCACCGGGGAGCTGTTTTTT.

In this sample, this clonotype turned up a few times. The chain couples TRBV5-1 to TRBJ2-1; TRBD2 matches 7 bases. Trimming at V came to 0 bases and at J to 5 bases, leaving 5 bases not matched to a gene. The germline V gene has CDR1 SGHRS and CDR2 YFSETQ. The CDR3 is 15 amino acids. CDR3 in DNA: TGCGCCAGCAGCTTGGCCAGTCTAGCGGACAATGAGCAGTTCTTC. Its translation is CASSLASLADNEQFF. The full variable domain, rest sourced from reference TRBV5-1 and TRBJ2-1, is KAGVTQTPRYLIKTRGQQVTLSCSPISGHRSVSWYQQTPGQGLQFLFEYFSETQRNKGNFPGRFSGRQFSNSRSEMNVSTLELGDSALYLCASSLASLADNEQFFGPGTRLTVL.

J is TRBJ2-1 and V is TRBV5-4, with D uncertain. CDR3 length: 15 amino acids. V dropped 5 bases and J dropped 0 bases, with 12 bases sitting between them. The germline V gene encodes CDR1 SGHNT and CDR2 YYREEE (reference sequence). Written as DNA, the CDR3 is TGTGCCAGCAGGTCCGGGTCCCACTCCTACAATGAGCAGTTCTTC. Its translation: CASRSGSHSYNEQFF.

This clonotype has a handful of counts. The gene calls are TRBV20-1 and TRBJ2-1; D is perhaps TRBD2 (5 bases). The V gene's germline CDR1 is DFQATT and CDR2 SNEGSKA (reference sequence). This CDR3 is 15 amino acids long. The V gene lost 3 bases and the J gene lost 7 bases, with 19 bases spanning the gap. The CDR3 loop is CSASVRGSPRNEQFF. The CDR3 bases are TGCAGTGCTAGCGTCCGGGGTTCCCCAAGAAATGAGCAGTTCTTC.

Only a few counts were recorded for this clonotype. This chain uses TRBV5-1 with TRBJ2-7, with 14 bases lining up with TRBD2. Germline CDR1 reads SGHRS; CDR2 reads YFSETQ. CDR3 length: 19 amino acids. V was clipped by 2 bases and J by 0 bases; unmatched bases: 10. CDR3 residues: CASSFGGTSGSGGSYEQYF. The DNA for the CDR3 is TGCGCCAGCAGCTTCGGGGGGACTAGCGGGAGTGGTGGCTCCTACGAGCAGTACTTC.

This chain joins TRBV24-1 and TRBJ1-2; weak D call: TRBD1 (5 bases). The V gene's germline CDR1 is KGHDR and CDR2 SFDVKD. The CDR3 length is 15 residues. The ends were cut back, 6 bases at V and 6 bases at J, with 19 bases in the middle. Here the CDR3 DNA reads TGTGCCACCAGTATGAGAAGTGGAGGCAGGGATGGCTACACCTTC. Translating gives CATSMRSGGRDGYTF.

This clonotype was seen at least ten times. V usage is TRBV5-1 and J usage is TRBJ1-4; D call uncertain. Trimming pared 0 bases from V and 3 bases from J, leaving 6 bases between. Germline V gene sequence: CDR1 SGHRS, CDR2 YFSETQ. This CDR3 spans 14 amino acids. This CDR3 reads CASSLGTANEKLFF. In DNA form, the CDR3 reads TGCGCCAGCAGCTTGGGGACGGCTAATGAAAAACTGTTTTTT.

The J gene is TRBJ2-2, the V gene TRBV6-1, with D unclear. Trimming removed 0 bases from V and 4 bases from J, with 6 bases in between. This CDR3 region has 14 residues. Germline assignment: CDR1 MNHNS and CDR2 SASEGT. Here the CDR3 reads CASSEALGTGELFF. DNA of the CDR3: TGTGCCAGCAGTGAAGCGCTAGGCACCGGGGAGCTGTTTTTT.

The sample holds many counts of this clonotype. The chain is built from TRBV15 and TRBJ2-7; D gene uncertain. Trimming took 2 bases from V and 0 from J, leaving 5 bases between them. Germline V CDR1 and CDR2: LNHNV, YYDKDF (reference sequence). The CDR3 is 13 amino acids. This CDR3 is CATSRSLSYEQYF. The CDR3 nucleotides read TGTGCCACCAGCAGATCACTCTCCTACGAGCAGTACTTC.

This clonotype was picked up a small number of times. The chain carries TRBV7-9 and TRBJ2-1, with 7 bases identical to TRBD2. V shed 5 bases and J 0 bases; nucleotides not matched to a gene: 7. This CDR3 is built from 16 residues. Germline lookup yields CDR1 SEHNR and CDR2 FQNEAQ (reference sequence). The CDR3 DNA sequence: TGTGCCAGCAGCGTACTGGGCGGGGGCTCCTACAATGAGCAGTTCTTC. Protein: CASSVLGGGSYNEQFF.

This clonotype came up many times. The rearrangement links TRBV24-1 to TRBJ2-1; the match to TRBD1 covers 8 bases. J gave up 7 bases and V 5 bases, and 9 bases lay outside the gene matches. CDR3 length: 15 amino acids. The germline V gene encodes CDR1 KGHDR and CDR2 SFDVKD. CDR3 loop: CATSVRTGFRNEQFF. The CDR3 DNA follows: TGTGCCACCAGTGTTAGGACAGGGTTCCGGAATGAGCAGTTCTTC.

The J gene is TRBJ2-5, the V gene TRBV29-1; tentative D call: TRBD1 (6 bases). This CDR3 has 11 amino acids. CDR1 and CDR2 (germline): SQVTM, ANQGSEA. V dropped 7 bases and J dropped 4 bases, with 10 bases sitting between them. The chain's CDR3 is CSAVQGETQYF. The CDR3, as DNA: TGCAGCGCGGTACAGGGAGAGACCCAGTACTTC.

The rearrangement links TRBV3-1 to TRBJ2-4; D remains unclear. This CDR3 contains 18 residues. Deletions cut 0 bases from V and 0 bases from J, with 15 bases between. Germline CDR1 reads LGHDT; CDR2 reads YNNKEL (reference sequence). DNA for the CDR3: TGTGCCAGCAGCCAAGAGGGCCTGCAGGCTCTAGCCAAAAACATTCAGTACTTC. Translation gives CASSQEGLQALAKNIQYF.

This chain joins TRBV24-1 and TRBJ1-2; D uncertain. Germline V CDR1 and CDR2: KGHDR, SFDVKD. The CDR3 is 13 residues long. V lost 3 bases, J lost 2 bases, and 6 bases lay in between. CDR3 amino acids: CATSDRVNYGYTF. The CDR3 DNA reads TGTGCCACCAGTGATAGAGTAAACTATGGCTACACCTTC.

V gene TRBV7-9 combines with J gene TRBJ2-2, with D perhaps TRBD2 (5 bases). The V end lost 4 bases, the J end lost 1 base, and 7 bases lay between the germline ends. Germline CDR1 reads SEHNR; CDR2 reads FQNEAQ (reference sequence). CDR3 length: 14 amino acids. The CDR3 nucleotides are TGTGCCAGCAGCTCGACTATGAACACCGGGGAGCTGTTTTTT. Its translation is CASSSTMNTGELFF. Filled out from reference TRBV7-9 and TRBJ2-2, the complete variable domain reads DTGVSQNPRHKITKRGQNVTFRCDPISEHNRLYWYRQTLGQGPEFLTYFQNEAQLEKSRLLSDRFSAERPKGSFSTLEIQRTEQGDSAMYLCASSSTMNTGELFFGEGSRLTVL.

This chain uses TRBV15 with TRBJ2-7; D gene ambiguous. V gave up 5 bases and J gave up 0 bases, with 11 bases separating them. CDR1 LNHNV and CDR2 YYDKDF come from the germline V gene (reference sequence). The CDR3 extends over 14 amino acids. The CDR3 sequence is CATSGISSSYEQYF. The CDR3 region has the DNA TGTGCCACCAGCGGGATTTCGAGCTCCTACGAGCAGTACTTC. Looking up the rest from reference TRBV15 and TRBJ2-7 gives the full variable domain: DAMVIQNPRYQVTQFGKPVTLSCSQTLNHNVMYWYQQKSSQAPKLLFHYYDKDFNNEADTPDNFQSRRPNTSFCFLDIRSPGLGDTAMYLCATSGISSSYEQYFGPGTRLTVT.

The chain links TRBV7-3 to TRBJ2-2, with 8 positions matching TRBD1. The CDR3 runs 14 residues. J gave up 5 bases and V 6 bases, and 5 bases lay outside the gene matches. The germline V gene has CDR1 SGHTA and CDR2 FQGTGA. CDR3 nucleotides: TGTGCCAGCAGAATGACAGGGGCTACCGGGGAGCTGTTTTTT. Translation: CASRMTGATGELFF.

This chain joins TRBV20-1 and TRBJ2-1, with TRBD2 matching 8 bases. Per the germline V gene, CDR1 is DFQATT and CDR2 is SNEGSKA (reference sequence). Losses at the gene ends were 5 bases for V and 2 bases for J; bases not matched to a gene: 2. This CDR3 comprises 13 residues. CDR3 sequence (DNA): TGCAGTGCTCCCGGGGGGGCCTACAATGAGCAGTTCTTC. It yields the protein CSAPGGAYNEQFF.